A single sample gave rise to the 5 T cell receptor beta chains below, sequenced in a study of blood T cell repertoires in COVID-19. Using immunoSEQ multiplex PCR, the repertoire was profiled, and TCRdb retains in-frame clones only, with some absent. The table includes approximately 160,000 clones, over 85% detected once. The source material was peripheral blood. These receptors all come from a man aged 55 to 70 with active or convalescent COVID-19.

The chain links TRBV5-8 to TRBJ2-3; 10 nucleotides line up with TRBD1. The germline CDR1 and CDR2 sequences are SGHTS and YDEGEE. The CDR3 spans 15 residues. Germline trimming cut 4 bases from V and 6 bases from J; bases unmatched to any gene: 8. The CDR3 bases are TGTGCCAGCAGCGTACCGGGACAGGGGAGTGATACGCAGTATTTT. Amino acids: CASSVPGQGSDTQYF.

A few counts support this clone. V gene TRBV14 combines with J gene TRBJ1-2; no reliable D call. This CDR3 is 15 amino acids long. Looked up from germline, CDR1 is SGHDN and CDR2 is FVKESK. V dropped 0 bases and J dropped 8 bases, with 16 bases sitting between them. CDR3 protein: CASSQDKPRLWGYTF. CDR3 bases: TGTGCCAGCAGCCAAGATAAGCCCAGGCTTTGGGGCTACACCTTC.

This clone showed up just once. The chain carries TRBV7-9 and TRBJ1-4, with TRBD1 as a possible D gene (5 bases). Trimming removed 7 bases from V and 5 bases from J, with 20 bases in between. The germline CDR1 and CDR2 sequences are SEHNR and FQNEAQ (reference sequence). The CDR3 loop spans 16 amino acids. CDR3 sequence: CASNLGSVGGNEKLFF. In nucleotides, the CDR3 is TGTGCCAGCAACTTGGGTAGTGTCGGGGGAAATGAAAAACTGTTTTTT.

The rearrangement links TRBV10-3 to TRBJ2-7; 8 bases match TRBD1. Trimming at V came to 0 bases and at J to 0 bases, leaving 4 bases not matched to a gene. This CDR3 has 16 residues. Germline V gives CDR1 ENHRY, CDR2 SYGVKD. CDR3 sequence reads: CAISESRTGNSYEQYF. The CDR3 nucleotides read TGTGCCATCAGTGAGTCACGGACAGGGAACTCCTACGAGCAGTACTTC.

V gene TRBV18 combines with J gene TRBJ1-2; 8 bases line up with TRBD1. CDR1 KGHSH and CDR2 LQKENI come from the germline V gene. The V gene end was trimmed by 2 bases and the J gene end by 3 bases; junction bases not matched to a gene: 5. The length of the CDR3 is 15 residues. The CDR3 sequence: CASSPAGGEYYGYTF. The CDR3 nucleotides are TGTGCCAGCTCACCAGCAGGGGGCGAGTACTATGGCTACACCTTC.